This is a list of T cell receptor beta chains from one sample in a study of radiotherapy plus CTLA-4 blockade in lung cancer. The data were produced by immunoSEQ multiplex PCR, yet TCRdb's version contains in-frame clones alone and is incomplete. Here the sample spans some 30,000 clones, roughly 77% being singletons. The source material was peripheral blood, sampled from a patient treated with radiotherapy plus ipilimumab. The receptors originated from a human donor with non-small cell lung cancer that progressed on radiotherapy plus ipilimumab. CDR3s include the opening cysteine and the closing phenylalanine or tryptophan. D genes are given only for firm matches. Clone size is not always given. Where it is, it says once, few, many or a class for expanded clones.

DNA: TGTGCCAGCAGCTTAGGAGGGACTTCGGGGTATACTGAAGCTTTCTTT
CDR3: CASSLGGTSGYTEAFF
D: -
J: TRBJ1-1
V: TRBV13
size: -

DNA: TGCGCCAGCAGCTTGGATGTGAGCACCGGGGAGCTGTTTTTT
CDR3: CASSLDVSTGELFF
D: -
J: TRBJ2-2
V: TRBV5-1
size: -

DNA: TGTGCCAGCAGTCGGACAGGGGGCTATGGCTACACCTTC
CDR3: CASSRTGGYGYTF
D: TRBD1
J: TRBJ1-2
V: TRBV28
size: few

DNA: TGTGCCATCAGGGGGACAGGGTGGAACACTGAAGCTTTCTTT
CDR3: CAIRGTGWNTEAFF
D: TRBD1
J: TRBJ1-1
V: TRBV10-3
size: few

DNA: TGTGCCAGCAGCTCGAGCTGGGCGAACACTGAAGCTTTCTTT
CDR3: CASSSSWANTEAFF
D: -
J: TRBJ1-1
V: TRBV6-1
size: -

DNA: TGTGCCAGCAGTCGGACTAGCGGGGGGGCAGAGACCCAGTACTTC
CDR3: CASSRTSGGAETQYF
D: TRBD2
J: TRBJ2-5
V: TRBV7-3
size: -

DNA: TGTGCCAGCAGTACAAGCACTGAAGCTTTCTTT
CDR3: CASSTSTEAFF
D: -
J: TRBJ1-1
V: TRBV7-9
size: medium-sized

DNA: TGTGCCAGCAGCGTAGCGGGGGACACAGATACGCAGTATTTT
CDR3: CASSVAGDTDTQYF
D: TRBD2
J: TRBJ2-3
V: TRBV7-3
size: -

DNA: TGCGCCAGCAGCCACCCTCGGGGGGCCCCCGGCGACTATGGCTACACCTTC
CDR3: CASSHPRGAPGDYGYTF
D: -
J: TRBJ1-2
V: TRBV4-1
size: -

DNA: TGTGCCAGCTCACCACCGTCAAGTAGAGAAGGCTACACCTTC
CDR3: CASSPPSSREGYTF
D: -
J: TRBJ1-2
V: TRBV18
size: -

DNA: TGTGCCAGTAGTATAGCTCCCAGGGCGAACACTGAAGCTTTCTTT
CDR3: CASSIAPRANTEAFF
D: -
J: TRBJ1-1
V: TRBV19
size: -

DNA: TGTGCCAGCAGGACGGAGACCTACGAGCAGTACTTC
CDR3: CASRTETYEQYF
D: -
J: TRBJ2-7
V: TRBV6-5
size: -

DNA: TGTGCCAGCAGCGTAGACACAGGGGTCGGAAACACCATATATTTT
CDR3: CASSVDTGVGNTIYF
D: TRBD1
J: TRBJ1-3
V: TRBV9
size: -

DNA: TGTGCCAGCAGGGCCCGAGGGACAGGGAATTCACCCCTCCACTTT
CDR3: CASRARGTGNSPLHF
D: TRBD1
J: TRBJ1-6
V: TRBV2
size: few

DNA: TGCGCCAGCAGCTTGGAAGGCAGGGGGCACGGAAAAGCTTTCTTT
CDR3: CASSLEGRGHGKAFF
D: TRBD1
J: TRBJ1-1
V: TRBV5-1
size: -

DNA: TGTGCCAGCAGCTTAACTAGCGGAGCGGGAGGACTGTTCTTC
CDR3: CASSLTSGAGGLFF
D: TRBD2
J: TRBJ2-1
V: TRBV11-2
size: -

DNA: TGTGCCAGCAGCTCGAACAGCTATGGCTACACCTTC
CDR3: CASSSNSYGYTF
D: -
J: TRBJ1-2
V: TRBV5-4
size: -

DNA: TGTGCCAGCAGCTTAGTAAGGGGATGGAACTATGGCTACACCTTC
CDR3: CASSLVRGWNYGYTF
D: -
J: TRBJ1-2
V: TRBV11-3
size: few

DNA: TGTGCCAGCTCACCGGGACAGGGGGCGCGTGGAAACACCATATATTTT
CDR3: CASSPGQGARGNTIYF
D: TRBD1
J: TRBJ1-3
V: TRBV18
size: -

DNA: TGCGCCAGCAGCTCCATCCCGAACCCCAGGGGGCCAGAGACCCAGTACTTC
CDR3: CASSSIPNPRGPETQYF
D: TRBD1
J: TRBJ2-5
V: TRBV5-1
size: -

DNA: TGTGCCAGCAGCCAAGGCCGGGGGGGCTCCTACAATGAGCAGTTCTTC
CDR3: CASSQGRGGSYNEQFF
D: TRBD2
J: TRBJ2-1
V: TRBV4-2
size: -

DNA: TGCAGCGTCACTAGCGGGGGACTCAATGAGCAGTTCTTC
CDR3: CSVTSGGLNEQFF
D: TRBD2
J: TRBJ2-1
V: TRBV29-1
size: -

DNA: TGTGCCAGCCGCGCTGGGGCTACCTCGGAGCAGTTCTTC
CDR3: CASRAGATSEQFF
D: -
J: TRBJ2-1
V: TRBV7-2
size: -

DNA: TGTGCCAGCAGTTCCCCCCCGGGAGCGGGGGAACAAGAGACCCAGTACTTC
CDR3: CASSSPPGAGEQETQYF
D: TRBD2
J: TRBJ2-5
V: TRBV27
size: -

DNA: TGTGCCAGCAGCCCAGGGGGAACAGATACGCAGTATTTT
CDR3: CASSPGGTDTQYF
D: TRBD1
J: TRBJ2-3
V: TRBV7-2
size: -

DNA: TGTGCCAGCAGCGAAGGGAGTCTCAAGAATGGCTACACCTTC
CDR3: CASSEGSLKNGYTF
D: -
J: TRBJ1-2
V: TRBV5-6
size: -

DNA: TGCGCCAGCAGCTCTAATACGAACACCGGGGAGCTGTTTTTT
CDR3: CASSSNTNTGELFF
D: -
J: TRBJ2-2
V: TRBV5-1
size: -

DNA: TGCGCCAGCAGCCAGGGCCGGACAGCCGAGCAGTTCTTC
CDR3: CASSQGRTAEQFF
D: -
J: TRBJ2-1
V: TRBV4-3
size: -

DNA: TGTGCCAGCAGCTTAGCCCGAGGGGGCGACACCGGGGAGCTGTTTTTT
CDR3: CASSLARGGDTGELFF
D: TRBD1
J: TRBJ2-2
V: TRBV7-9
size: few

DNA: TGTGCCAGCAGCTCGGCTAGGGGGGGCTACGAGCAGTACTTC
CDR3: CASSSARGGYEQYF
D: -
J: TRBJ2-7
V: TRBV7-2
size: -

DNA: TGTGCCATCAGTGAGTCGGGGGGACCCAATACTGAAGCTTTCTTT
CDR3: CAISESGGPNTEAFF
D: -
J: TRBJ1-1
V: TRBV10-3
size: -

DNA: TGTGCCAGCTCGAGGACAGGGACCTATGGCTACACCTTC
CDR3: CASSRTGTYGYTF
D: TRBD1
J: TRBJ1-2
V: TRBV2
size: -

DNA: TGCAGCGTTGAAGTCCGGGGGGCTAATGGAAACACCATATATTTT
CDR3: CSVEVRGANGNTIYF
D: -
J: TRBJ1-3
V: TRBV29-1
size: -

DNA: TGTGCCAGCAGCCGCACCAGCGGGGAAACAGATACGCAGTATTTT
CDR3: CASSRTSGETDTQYF
D: TRBD2
J: TRBJ2-3
V: TRBV7-3
size: -

DNA: TGCGCCAGCAGCACCGGACAGGCTGGAAACACCATATATTTT
CDR3: CASSTGQAGNTIYF
D: TRBD1
J: TRBJ1-3
V: TRBV10-1
size: -

DNA: TGTGCCAGCAGTGCTCCGGACAGGCATAGTGGGGGCACCATATATTTT
CDR3: CASSAPDRHSGGTIYF
D: TRBD1
J: TRBJ1-3
V: TRBV6-4
size: -

DNA: TGTGCCAGCACCGCTTATAGTCAGGGGGCGCAGGAGTTCTTC
CDR3: CASTAYSQGAQEFF
D: TRBD1
J: TRBJ2-1
V: TRBV7-9
size: once

DNA: TGTGCCATCGGTTCAGGGAGGGTCCTAGGAAACACCATATATTTT
CDR3: CAIGSGRVLGNTIYF
D: -
J: TRBJ1-3
V: TRBV10-3
size: -

DNA: TGTGCCACCAGCAGAGATGGGAGCTCTGGAAACACCATATATTTT
CDR3: CATSRDGSSGNTIYF
D: -
J: TRBJ1-3
V: TRBV15
size: -

DNA: TGTGCCACCAGCAGAGATCTTGCGAACACCGGGGAGCTGTTTTTT
CDR3: CATSRDLANTGELFF
D: -
J: TRBJ2-2
V: TRBV15
size: once

DNA: TGCGCCAGCAGCTTGGAGACAGTTCGGTACAATGAGCAGTTCTTC
CDR3: CASSLETVRYNEQFF
D: -
J: TRBJ2-1
V: TRBV5-1
size: -

DNA: TGCGCCAGCAGCCCCATCTTGGGTAAACTAGCAACAGATACGCAGTATTTT
CDR3: CASSPILGKLATDTQYF
D: -
J: TRBJ2-3
V: TRBV4-1
size: -

DNA: TGTGCCAGCAGCAGCGGGGGGTCCTACAATGAGCAGTTCTTC
CDR3: CASSSGGSYNEQFF
D: TRBD2
J: TRBJ2-1
V: TRBV7-2
size: -

DNA: TGTGCTAGCAGTTCCGGGACTACCTACGAGCAGTACTTC
CDR3: CASSSGTTYEQYF
D: TRBD2
J: TRBJ2-7
V: TRBV7-7
size: -

DNA: TGTGCCATCAGATTGACAGGGGGAAACCCTTCTAACTATGGCTACACCTTC
CDR3: CAIRLTGGNPSNYGYTF
D: TRBD1
J: TRBJ1-2
V: TRBV10-3
size: -

DNA: TGTGCCAGCGCGCGGGACAGGGGACTGAACACTGAAGCTTTCTTT
CDR3: CASARDRGLNTEAFF
D: TRBD1
J: TRBJ1-1
V: TRBV5-4
size: few

DNA: TGTGCCAGCAGCTGGGAGCGGGGCCCGGGGACCCAGTACTTC
CDR3: CASSWERGPGTQYF
D: TRBD2
J: TRBJ2-5
V: TRBV7-8
size: few

DNA: TGTGCCAGCAGCGTAGCGCCCCAGGGGGGCACAGATACGCAGTATTTT
CDR3: CASSVAPQGGTDTQYF
D: TRBD1
J: TRBJ2-3
V: TRBV9
size: -

DNA: TGTGCCAGCAGTGAAGCAGGAGGGTTAGCTAACTATGGCTACACCTTC
CDR3: CASSEAGGLANYGYTF
D: -
J: TRBJ1-2
V: TRBV6-1
size: few

DNA: TGTGCCAGCAGAAACCGGACAGGAACCGGGGAGCTGTTTTTT
CDR3: CASRNRTGTGELFF
D: TRBD1
J: TRBJ2-2
V: TRBV7-2
size: -

DNA: TGTGCCAGCAGCCCTTCAGGGGTCCTAGGTGGGAATACGCAGTATTTT
CDR3: CASSPSGVLGGNTQYF
D: -
J: TRBJ2-3
V: TRBV9
size: -